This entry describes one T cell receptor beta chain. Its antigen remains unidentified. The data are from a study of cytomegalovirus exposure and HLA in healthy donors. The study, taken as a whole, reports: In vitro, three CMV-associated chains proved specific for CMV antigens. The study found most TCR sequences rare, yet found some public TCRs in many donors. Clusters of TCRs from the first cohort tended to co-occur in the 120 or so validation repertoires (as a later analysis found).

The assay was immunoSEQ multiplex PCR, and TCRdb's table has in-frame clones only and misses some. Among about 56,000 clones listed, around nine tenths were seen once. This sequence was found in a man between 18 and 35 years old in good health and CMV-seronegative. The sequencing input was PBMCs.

The CDR3, as DNA: TGTGCCAGCAGCCAAGAGGCCGGGACAGGGGGCTACGAGCAGTACTTC. It encodes CASSQEAGTGGYEQYF. The V and J genes are TRBV4-2 and TRBJ2-7; 11 nucleotides line up with TRBD1. In germline, CDR1 is LGHNA, CDR2 YNFKEQ. The J segment lost 3 bases and the V segment lost 0 bases, leaving 4 bases of the junction unmatched. The CDR3 sequence is 16 residues long.